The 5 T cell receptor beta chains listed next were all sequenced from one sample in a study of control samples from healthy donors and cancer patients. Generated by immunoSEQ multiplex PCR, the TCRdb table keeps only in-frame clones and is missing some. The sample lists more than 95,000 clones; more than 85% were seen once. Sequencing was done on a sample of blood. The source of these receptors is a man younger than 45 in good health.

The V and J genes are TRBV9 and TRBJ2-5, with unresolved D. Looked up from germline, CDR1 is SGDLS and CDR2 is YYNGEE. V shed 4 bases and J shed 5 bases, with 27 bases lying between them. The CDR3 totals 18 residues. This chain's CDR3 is CASSSPAIGMGSLETQYF. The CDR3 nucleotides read TGTGCCAGCAGCTCCCCGGCAATTGGAATGGGTTCTCTCGAGACCCAGTACTTC.

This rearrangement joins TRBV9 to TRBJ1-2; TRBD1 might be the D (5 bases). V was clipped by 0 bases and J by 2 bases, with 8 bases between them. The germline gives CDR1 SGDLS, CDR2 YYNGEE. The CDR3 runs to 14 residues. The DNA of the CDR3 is TGTGCCAGCAGCGTAGGACGGACAAACTATGGCTACACCTTC. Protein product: CASSVGRTNYGYTF.

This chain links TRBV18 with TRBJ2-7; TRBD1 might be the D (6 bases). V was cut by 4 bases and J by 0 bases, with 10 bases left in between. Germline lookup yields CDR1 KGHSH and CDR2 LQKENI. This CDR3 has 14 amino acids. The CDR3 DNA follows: TGTGCCAGCTCACTTGACAGGTCCTCCTACGAGCAGTACTTC. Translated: CASSLDRSSYEQYF.

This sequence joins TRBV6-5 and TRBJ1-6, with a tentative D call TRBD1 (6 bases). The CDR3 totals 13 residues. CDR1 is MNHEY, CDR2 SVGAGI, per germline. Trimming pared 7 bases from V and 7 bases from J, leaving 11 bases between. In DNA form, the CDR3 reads TGTGCCAGCACCGACAGGTGGAATTCACCCCTCCACTTT. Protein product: CASTDRWNSPLHF.

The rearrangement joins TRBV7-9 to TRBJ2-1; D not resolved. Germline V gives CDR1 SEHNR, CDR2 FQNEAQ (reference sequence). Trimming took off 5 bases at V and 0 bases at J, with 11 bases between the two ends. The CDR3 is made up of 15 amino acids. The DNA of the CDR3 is TGTGCCAGCAGCGAAGGACGGACCTCCTACAATGAGCAGTTCTTC. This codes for CASSEGRTSYNEQFF.